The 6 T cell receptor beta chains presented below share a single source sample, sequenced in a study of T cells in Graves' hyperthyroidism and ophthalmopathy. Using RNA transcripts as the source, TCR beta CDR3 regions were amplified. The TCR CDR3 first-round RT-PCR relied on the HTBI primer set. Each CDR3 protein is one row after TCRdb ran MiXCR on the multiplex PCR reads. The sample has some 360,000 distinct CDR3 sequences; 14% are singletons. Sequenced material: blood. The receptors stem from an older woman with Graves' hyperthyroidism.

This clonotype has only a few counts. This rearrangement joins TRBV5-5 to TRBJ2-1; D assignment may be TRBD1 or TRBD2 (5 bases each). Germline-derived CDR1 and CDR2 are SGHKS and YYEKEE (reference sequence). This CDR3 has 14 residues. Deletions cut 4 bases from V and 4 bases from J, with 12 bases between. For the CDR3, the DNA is TGTGCCAGCAGCCCCGGGACCATATACAATGAGCAGTTCTTC. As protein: CASSPGTIYNEQFF.

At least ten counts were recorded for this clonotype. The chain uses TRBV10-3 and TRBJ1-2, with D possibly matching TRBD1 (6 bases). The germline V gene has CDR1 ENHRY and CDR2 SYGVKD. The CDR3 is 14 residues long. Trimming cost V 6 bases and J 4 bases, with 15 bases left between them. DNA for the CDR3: TGTGCCATCAGAGATCTCAGGGGCGGCTATGGCTACACCTTC. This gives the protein CAIRDLRGGYGYTF.

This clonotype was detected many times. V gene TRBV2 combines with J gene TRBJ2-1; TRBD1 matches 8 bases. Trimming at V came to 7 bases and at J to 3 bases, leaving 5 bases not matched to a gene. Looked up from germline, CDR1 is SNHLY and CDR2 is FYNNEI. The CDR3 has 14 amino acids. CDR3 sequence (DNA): TGTGCCAGCAAGGACAGGGTTGGCTACAATGAGCAGTTCTTC. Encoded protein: CASKDRVGYNEQFF.

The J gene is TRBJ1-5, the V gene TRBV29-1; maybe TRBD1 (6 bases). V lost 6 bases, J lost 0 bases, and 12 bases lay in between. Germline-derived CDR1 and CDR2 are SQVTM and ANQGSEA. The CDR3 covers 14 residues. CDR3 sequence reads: CSVSTGFSNQPQHF. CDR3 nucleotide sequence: TGCAGCGTCTCAACAGGGTTTAGCAATCAGCCCCAGCATTTT.

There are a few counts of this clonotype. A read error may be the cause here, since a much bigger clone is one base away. CDR3 nucleotides: TGTGCCAGCAGTTCAAAAGGGAACTATGGCTACACCTTC. Amino acid sequence: CASSSKGNYGYTF. This rearrangement joins TRBV27 to TRBJ1-2; unclear D gene. V dropped 4 bases and J dropped 2 bases, with 8 bases sitting between them. The CDR3 extends over 13 amino acids. Germline CDR1 and CDR2: MNHEY and SMNVEV (reference sequence).

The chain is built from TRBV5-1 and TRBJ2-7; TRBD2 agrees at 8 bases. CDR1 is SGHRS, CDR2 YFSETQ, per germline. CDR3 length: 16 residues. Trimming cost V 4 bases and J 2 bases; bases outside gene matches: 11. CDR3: CASSRPGLGIAYEQYF. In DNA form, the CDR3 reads TGCGCCAGCAGCCGACCGGGACTAGGTATTGCCTACGAGCAGTACTTC.